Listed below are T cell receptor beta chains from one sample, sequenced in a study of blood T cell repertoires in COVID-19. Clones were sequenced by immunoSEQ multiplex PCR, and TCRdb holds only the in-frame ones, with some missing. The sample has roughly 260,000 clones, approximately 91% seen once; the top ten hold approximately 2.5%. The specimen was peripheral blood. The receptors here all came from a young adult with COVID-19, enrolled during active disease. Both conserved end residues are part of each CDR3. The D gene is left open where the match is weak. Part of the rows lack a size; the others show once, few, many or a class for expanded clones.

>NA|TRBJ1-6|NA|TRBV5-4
CASSLASGRSTQGSPLHF
TGTGCCAGCAGCTTGGCCTCCGGCCGTTCAACACAGGGTTCACCCCTCCACTTT
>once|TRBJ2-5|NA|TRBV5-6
CASSLGSGGETQYF
TGTGCCAGCAGCTTGGGTTCGGGGGGCGAGACCCAGTACTTC
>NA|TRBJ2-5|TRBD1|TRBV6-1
CASSEQTGGYQETQYF
TGTGCCAGCAGTGAACAGACAGGGGGGTACCAAGAGACCCAGTACTTC
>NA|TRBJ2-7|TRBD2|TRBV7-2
CASSFGTSGRAWNEQYF
TGTGCCAGCAGTTTCGGGACTAGCGGGAGGGCCTGGAACGAGCAGTACTTC
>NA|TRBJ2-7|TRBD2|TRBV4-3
CASSPKTQGGSEQYF
TGCGCCAGCAGCCCAAAGACCCAGGGAGGGTCCGAGCAGTACTTC
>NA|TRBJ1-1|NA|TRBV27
CASSSRQVLGEAFF
TGTGCCAGCAGTTCACGACAGGTATTGGGTGAAGCTTTCTTT
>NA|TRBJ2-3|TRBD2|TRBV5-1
CASSGGSTDTQYF
TGCGCCAGTTCCGGGGGGAGCACAGATACGCAGTATTTT
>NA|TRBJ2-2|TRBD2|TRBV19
CASSIGTTTGELFF
TGTGCCAGTAGTATCGGGACTACCACCGGGGAGCTGTTTTTT
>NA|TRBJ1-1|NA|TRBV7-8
CASSFMPRTTEAFF
TGTGCCAGCAGCTTCATGCCCAGAACCACTGAAGCTTTCTTT
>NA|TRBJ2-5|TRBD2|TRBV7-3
CASSPGTSETQYF
TGTGCCAGCAGCCCCGGGACTAGCGAGACCCAGTACTTC
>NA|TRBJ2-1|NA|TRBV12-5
CASGLVSGGGPSYNEQFF
TGTGCTAGTGGTTTGGTATCAGGAGGGGGCCCGTCCTACAATGAGCAGTTCTTC
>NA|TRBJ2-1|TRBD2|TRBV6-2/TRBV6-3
CASSYSGTTVEQFF
TGTGCCAGCAGTTACTCGGGGACTACAGTTGAGCAGTTCTTC
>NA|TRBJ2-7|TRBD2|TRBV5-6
CASSLGLAAEQYF
TGTGCCAGCAGCTTGGGACTAGCGGCCGAGCAGTACTTC
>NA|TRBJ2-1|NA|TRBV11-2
CASSLEWGVPYNEQFF
TGTGCCAGCAGCTTAGAGTGGGGGGTTCCCTACAATGAGCAGTTCTTC
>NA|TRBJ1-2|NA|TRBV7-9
CASSLPPGAQDYGYTF
TGTGCCAGCAGCCTTCCCCCAGGGGCGCAGGATTATGGCTACACCTTC
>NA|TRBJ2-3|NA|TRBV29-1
CSVVGRGLTDTQYF
TGCAGCGTTGTTGGCAGGGGTTTGACAGATACGCAGTATTTT